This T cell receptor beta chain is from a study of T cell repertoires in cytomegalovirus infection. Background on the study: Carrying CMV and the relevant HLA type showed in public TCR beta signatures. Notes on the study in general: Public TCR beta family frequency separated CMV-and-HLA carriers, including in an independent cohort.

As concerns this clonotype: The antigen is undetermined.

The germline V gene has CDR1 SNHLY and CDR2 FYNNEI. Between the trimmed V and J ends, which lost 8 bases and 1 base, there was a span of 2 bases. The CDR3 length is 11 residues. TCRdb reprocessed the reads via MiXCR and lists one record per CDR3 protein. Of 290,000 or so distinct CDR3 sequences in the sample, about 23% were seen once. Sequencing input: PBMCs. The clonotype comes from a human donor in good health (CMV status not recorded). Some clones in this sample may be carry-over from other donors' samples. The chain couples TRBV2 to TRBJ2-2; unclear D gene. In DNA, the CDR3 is TGTGCCAGCGAGAACACCGGGGAGCTGTTTTTT. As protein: CASENTGELFF.